This TCR beta chain was profiled in a study of blood T cell repertoires in COVID-19. The table lists this clone with a count of one. This CDR3 has 15 amino acids. V lost 0 bases, J lost 4 bases, and 6 bases stayed unmatched. The germline V gene has CDR1 SGHRS and CDR2 YFSETQ. The repertoire was sequenced with immunoSEQ multiplex PCR; TCRdb's copy has only in-frame clones and lacks some. The profile covers 200,000 to 250,000 clones, with about 88% appearing a single time and roughly 10% taken by the ten largest. The V gene is TRBV5-1, the J gene TRBJ1-2; 7 bases line up with TRBD1. This TCR was sampled from a woman aged 50 to 60 with COVID-19, enrolled during active disease. Material for sequencing was peripheral blood. The CDR3 loop is CASSLEAGGIYGYTF. CDR3 nucleotides: TGCGCCAGCAGCTTGGAGGCAGGGGGGATCTATGGCTACACCTTC. The full variable domain, in which reference TRBV5-1 and TRBJ1-2 provide the parts outside the CDR3, is KAGVTQTPRYLIKTRGQQVTLSCSPISGHRSVSWYQQTPGQGLQFLFEYFSETQRNKGNFPGRFSGRQFSNSRSEMNVSTLELGDSALYLCASSLEAGGIYGYTFGSGTRLTVV.